A selection of T cell receptor beta chains follows, all from one sample in a study of blood T cell repertoires in COVID-19. Method: immunoSEQ multiplex PCR; TCRdb's copy keeps in-frame clones and lacks some. The sample yields roughly 230,000 clones, roughly four fifths seen once. Sequenced sample: PBMCs or T cells enriched from blood (not recorded which). The source of these receptors is a man in his fifties who had recovered from COVID-19. Both conserved end residues are part of each CDR3. D genes are given only for firm matches. Only part of the rows carry a size: once, few, many, or a class if the clone is expanded.

clone_size d_call j_call v_call cdr3_nt cdr3_aa
- - TRBJ1-4 TRBV9 TGTGCCAGCAGGTCGGGGAATGGGGAAAAACTGTTTTTT CASRSGNGEKLFF
- TRBD1 TRBJ1-1 TRBV7-8 TGTGCCAGCAGGAGGACAGGGGATTTGGACACTGAAGCTTTCTTT CASRRTGDLDTEAFF
- - TRBJ1-5 TRBV11-2 TGTGCCAGCAGCTATGAGCCACGGAGGAATCAGCCCCAGCATTTT CASSYEPRRNQPQHF
- - TRBJ2-2 TRBV2 TGTGCCAGCACCCCTAGACAGACGAACACCGGGGAGCTGTTTTTT CASTPRQTNTGELFF
- - TRBJ1-2 TRBV2 TGTGCCAGCCGCCTCGGGGGGACCTCTGGCTACACCTTC CASRLGGTSGYTF
- - TRBJ1-5 TRBV6-1 TGTGCCAGCAGTGGGCAGGGGTACAATCAGCCCCAGCATTTT CASSGQGYNQPQHF
- - TRBJ1-1 TRBV11-3 TGTGCCAGCAGCTTAGGGAGGGCTAACACTGAAGCTTTCTTT CASSLGRANTEAFF
- TRBD2 TRBJ2-1 TRBV5-1 TGCGCCAGCAGCTTGGCGGGGGGGCCTAATGAGCAGTTCTTC CASSLAGGPNEQFF
- - TRBJ1-1 TRBV14 TGTGCCAGCAGCCCCACCGGGGGGGTTGGCACTGAAGCTTTCTTT CASSPTGGVGTEAFF
- - TRBJ1-1 TRBV6-5 TGTGCCAGCAGTTACTCCCCCCAGGGCTCCACTGAAGCTTTCTTT CASSYSPQGSTEAFF
few TRBD1 TRBJ1-2 TRBV30 TGTGCCTGGAGTGGGGACAGCGGCAACTATGGCTACACCTTC CAWSGDSGNYGYTF
few TRBD2 TRBJ2-7 TRBV6-2/TRBV6-3 TGTGCCAGCAGTGTAAACAGGGGGACTAGCGGCTCCTACGAGCAGTACTTC CASSVNRGTSGSYEQYF
few - TRBJ2-1 TRBV10-1 TGCGCCAGCAGCCCTAGGATTTACAATGAGCAGTTCTTC CASSPRIYNEQFF
- TRBD2 TRBJ2-7 TRBV5-1 TGCGCCAGCAGCCGGTCGCGGGAGGGGGGCAACTACGAGCAGTACTTC CASSRSREGGNYEQYF
- - TRBJ1-5 TRBV27 TGTGCCAGCAGTCCCCGGGGGGGGGCGATCGGCAATCAGCCCCAGCATTTT CASSPRGGAIGNQPQHF
few TRBD2 TRBJ2-7 TRBV10-2 TGCGCCACCTTCGAGGGGGGACTAGCGGCCTTTAGCTCCTACGAGCAGTACTTC CATFEGGLAAFSSYEQYF
- - TRBJ1-6 TRBV18 TGTGCCAGCTCACCTCGAGGCGGAAGGAATTCACCCCTCCACTTT CASSPRGGRNSPLHF
- TRBD1 TRBJ1-5 TRBV29-1 TGCAGCGTCAGTGGGGGACAGGGGCGGAATCAGCCCCAGCATTTT CSVSGGQGRNQPQHF
- - TRBJ2-7 TRBV2 TGTGCCAGCAGTCCTTTGGGGGCTAGGCAGTACTTC CASSPLGARQYF
- - TRBJ2-7 TRBV7-2 TGTGCCAGCAGCTTAGTCGCAGGCTCCTACGAGCAGTACTTC CASSLVAGSYEQYF
- - TRBJ1-1 TRBV5-6 TGTGCCAGCAGCTTGGTGGCAGGGGTGGCTGAAGCTTTCTTT CASSLVAGVAEAFF
- TRBD2 TRBJ2-2 TRBV6-5 TGTGCCAGCAGAAGGTCTAGCGGGATAACCGGGGAGCTGTTTTTT CASRRSSGITGELFF
- - TRBJ1-2 TRBV24-1 TGTGCCACCAGTGCGACAGCTAACTATGGCTACACCTTC CATSATANYGYTF
- TRBD1 TRBJ2-7 TRBV2 TGTGCCAGCAGAGTACAGGGGGCGATGTACGAGCAGTACTTC CASRVQGAMYEQYF
- TRBD1 TRBJ2-7 TRBV18 TGTGCCAGCTCACCACCGGGGACAGGCTTCCACGAGCAGTACTTC CASSPPGTGFHEQYF
- - TRBJ1-5 TRBV19 TGTGCCAGTAAGGAGGGCAGGGCGGGCAATCAGCCCCAGCATTTT CASKEGRAGNQPQHF
- - TRBJ1-6 TRBV12-3/TRBV12-4 TGTGCCAGCATGCGTCAGGCCTTTTCACCCCTCCACTTT CASMRQAFSPLHF
- TRBD1 TRBJ1-1 TRBV6-2/TRBV6-3 TGTGCCAGCAGTTACTCCCTGAGACAGGGGCTGAACACTGAAGCTTTCTTT CASSYSLRQGLNTEAFF
- TRBD1 TRBJ1-4 TRBV29-1 TGCAGCGTGCAAAGGACAGGTTCTAATGAAAAACTGTTTTTT CSVQRTGSNEKLFF
- TRBD1 TRBJ1-1 TRBV6-5 TGTGCCAGCAGTTACGGACAGGCTGAAGCTTTCTTT CASSYGQAEAFF
- - TRBJ2-7 TRBV6-5 TGTGCCAGCAGTTACGGACCCCGCGGGACCTCCTACGAGCAGTACTTC CASSYGPRGTSYEQYF
- - TRBJ2-5 TRBV3-1/TRBV3-2 TGTGCCAGCAGCCACGTCGACAGGTCCAGGGCCCAGTACTTC CASSHVDRSRAQYF
- - TRBJ2-1 TRBV10-3 TGTGCCATCAGCCCAGGGCAGAATGAGCAGTTCTTC CAISPGQNEQFF
once - TRBJ1-6 TRBV19 TGTGCCAGTAGTCCTCAGGGTTCTAATTCACCCCTCCACTTT CASSPQGSNSPLHF
- - TRBJ2-2 TRBV4-2 TGTGCCACCCGAGGGGGGGTCACCGGGGAGCTGTTTTTT CATRGGVTGELFF
- TRBD2 TRBJ2-1 TRBV10-3 TGTGCCATCAGATCGGGACTAGCAGACTACAATGAGCAGTTCTTC CAIRSGLADYNEQFF
- - TRBJ1-4 TRBV24-1 TGTGCCACCAGGGACAGCCTTAATGAAAAACTGTTTTTT CATRDSLNEKLFF